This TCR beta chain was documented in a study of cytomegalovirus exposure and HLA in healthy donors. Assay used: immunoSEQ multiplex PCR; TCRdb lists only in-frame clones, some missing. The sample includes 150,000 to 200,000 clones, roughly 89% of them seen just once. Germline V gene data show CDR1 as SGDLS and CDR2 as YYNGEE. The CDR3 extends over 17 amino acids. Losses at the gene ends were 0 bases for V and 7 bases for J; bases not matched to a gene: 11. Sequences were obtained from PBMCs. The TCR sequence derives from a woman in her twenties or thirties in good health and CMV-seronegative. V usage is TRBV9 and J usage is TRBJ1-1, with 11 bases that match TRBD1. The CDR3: CASSVGGIGTGGDEAFF. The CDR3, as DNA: TGTGCCAGCAGCGTAGGCGGGATCGGGACAGGGGGTGATGAAGCTTTCTTT.